The next 9 T cell receptor beta chains were all read from a single sample in a study of cytomegalovirus exposure and HLA in healthy donors. PCR used 60 Vbeta primers and 13 Jbeta primers. TCRdb's copy holds only in-frame clones and misses some; the assay was immunoSEQ multiplex PCR. This sample has approximately 150,000 clones, with more than 80% found just once. Source material: PBMCs. The receptors were gathered from a woman aged 25 to 39 in good health and CMV-seropositive.

This clone is a singleton in its sample. The chain joins TRBV7-9 to TRBJ1-1; D unresolved. With 5 bases removed from V and 3 bases from J, the gap between germline ends came to 10 bases. Germline V gene data show CDR1 as SEHNR and CDR2 as FQNEAQ (reference sequence). The CDR3 extends over 13 amino acids. The CDR3 region has the DNA TGTGCCAGCAGCCTAGAGTACTACACTGAAGCTTTCTTT. Encoded protein: CASSLEYYTEAFF.

The chain has TRBV4-3 and TRBJ2-6; D unresolved. This CDR3 is 16 amino acids long. Per germline, CDR1 LGHNA and CDR2 YSLEER. Trimming removed 2 bases from V and 0 bases from J, with 8 bases in between. The CDR3 DNA sequence: TGCGCCAGCAGCCAAACTTACGGCTCTGGGGCCAACGTCCTGACTTTC. Its protein is CASSQTYGSGANVLTF.

The chain joins TRBV7-6 to TRBJ2-5, with TRBD2 identical over 11 bases. This CDR3 has 19 residues. CDR1 is SGHVS and CDR2 is FNYEAQ in the germline V gene. V gave up 3 bases and J gave up 4 bases; unmatched junction bases: 16. The CDR3 coding sequence is TGTGCCAGCAGCTTCATTAGCACTAGCGGGGGCCGGGGGAGAGAGACCCAGTACTTC. Protein sequence: CASSFISTSGGRGRETQYF. Complete variable domain (other parts from reference TRBV7-6 and TRBJ2-5): GAGVSQSPRYKVTKRGQDVALRCDPISGHVSLYWYRQALGQGPEFLTYFNYEAQQDKSGLPNDRFSAERPEGSISTLTIQRTEQRDSAMYRCASSFISTSGGRGRETQYFGPGTRLLVL.

This chain's CDR3 is CASRRDSNSNQPQHF. CDR3 bases: TGTGCCAGCAGGCGGGACAGCAATAGCAATCAGCCCCAGCATTTT. The chain couples TRBV4-2 to TRBJ1-5, with 7 bases lining up with TRBD1. Per the germline V gene, CDR1 is LGHNA and CDR2 is YNFKEQ. V gave up 6 bases and J gave up 0 bases; unmatched junction bases: 5. The CDR3 is 15 residues long.

This rearrangement joins TRBV11-2 to TRBJ2-5; 12 positions match TRBD2. CDR1 and CDR2 from the germline V gene are SGHAT and FQNNGV. The junction had 11 bases not matched to a gene; V was cut back by 4 bases and J by 5 bases. CDR3 length: 17 amino acids. In DNA, the CDR3 is TGTGCCAGCAGCTCCCGGGCTAGCGGGGGGGCAGGGGAGACCCAGTACTTC. This sequence encodes CASSSRASGGAGETQYF.

The CDR3 sequence: CASSLMRAGRGPETQYF. CDR3 in DNA: TGTGCCAGCAGCTTAATGAGGGCCGGTAGGGGGCCAGAGACCCAGTACTTC. J is TRBJ2-5 and V is TRBV11-2, with 7 nucleotides matching TRBD1. The junction had 13 bases not matched to a gene; V was cut back by 2 bases and J by 4 bases. The germline CDR1 and CDR2 sequences are SGHAT and FQNNGV. The CDR3 loop spans 17 amino acids. The whole variable domain, filled in from reference TRBV11-2 and TRBJ2-5, reads EAGVAQSPRYKIIEKRQSVAFWCNPISGHATLYWYQQILGQGPKLLIQFQNNGVVDDSQLPKDRFSAERLKGVDSTLKIQPAKLEDSAVYLCASSLMRAGRGPETQYFGPGTRLLVL.

The chain carries TRBV6-5 and TRBJ1-1; D remains unclear. Germline V gene sequence: CDR1 MNHEY, CDR2 SVGAGI. With 0 bases removed from V and 0 bases from J, the gap between germline ends came to 2 bases. The CDR3 sequence is 13 residues long. CDR3 nucleotide sequence: TGTGCCAGCAGTTACTCCGTGAACACTGAAGCTTTCTTT. Translated, it gives CASSYSVNTEAFF.

The genes are TRBV18 and TRBJ1-1; D gene ambiguous. There are 13 residues in the CDR3. The germline V gene has CDR1 KGHSH and CDR2 LQKENI. V lost 3 bases, J lost 1 base, and 6 bases lay in between. The CDR3 here is CASSPNGNTEAFF. The CDR3 DNA is TGTGCCAGCTCACCGAACGGGAACACTGAAGCTTTCTTT. Full variable domain (missing parts from reference TRBV18 and TRBJ1-1): NAGVMQNPRHLVRRRGQEARLRCSPMKGHSHVYWYRQLPEEGLKFMVYLQKENIIDESGMPKERFSAEFPKEGPSILRIQQVVRGDSAAYFCASSPNGNTEAFFGQGTRLTVV.

The gene calls are TRBV6-5 and TRBJ1-2, with D unresolved. The CDR3 consists of 14 residues. Trimming pared 4 bases from V and 11 bases from J, leaving 20 bases between. Germline V lookup: CDR1 MNHEY, CDR2 SVGAGI. The CDR3 region has the DNA TGTGCCAGCAGTTCAACGAGTGCCTCGTTGGAGTACACCTTC. Translated: CASSSTSASLEYTF.